These 18 T cell receptor beta chains were sequenced from one sample in a study of neoadjuvant anti-PD-1 for oral cavity cancer. Measured with immunoSEQ multiplex PCR; TCRdb has only the in-frame clones, and not every one. The sample records approximately 83,000 clones, about 80% being singletons. Sequenced material: PBMCs, taken before nivolumab (anti-PD-1) treatment. The receptors originated from a person aged 35-79 years with oral cavity squamous cell carcinoma.

This clone was seen once. The genes are TRBV6-5 and TRBJ2-4; TRBD1 matches at 7 bases. Germline CDR1 is MNHEY and CDR2 is SVGAGI. V was pared by 6 bases and J by 9 bases, with 11 bases of the junction left unmatched. The CDR3 has 14 residues. CDR3 DNA sequence: TGTGCCAGCAGACCAATGGAACAGGGGACCATTCAGTACTTC. This codes for CASRPMEQGTIQYF.

V and J are TRBV27 and TRBJ2-7; 8 nucleotides agree with TRBD1. Unmatched junction bases numbered 7, after V lost 2 bases and J lost 4 bases. Germline V CDR1 and CDR2: MNHEY, SMNVEV (reference sequence). CDR3 length: 15 residues. The CDR3 nucleotides read TGTGCCAGCAGTTTAAACAGGGGGAGAGTTTACGAGCAGTACTTC. This sequence encodes CASSLNRGRVYEQYF.

V gene TRBV25-1 combines with J gene TRBJ1-3; a possible D gene is TRBD1 (5 bases). CDR3 length equals 15 residues. V was clipped by 5 bases and J by 2 bases, with 13 bases between them. From germline, CDR1 is MGHDK and CDR2 SYGVNS. The CDR3 protein is CASSKTDTAGNTIYF. The CDR3 DNA reads TGTGCCAGCAGTAAAACGGACACCGCTGGAAACACCATATATTTT.

The rearrangement uses TRBV7-9 and TRBJ1-2; the match to TRBD1 covers 7 bases. Germline-derived CDR1 and CDR2 are SEHNR and FQNEAQ (reference sequence). The CDR3 loop spans 17 amino acids. V shed 1 base, J shed 1 base, and the junction held 9 bases outside the gene matches. The CDR3 DNA reads as TGTGCCAGCAGCTTAGGAACCCGTGGACAGGATAACTATGGCTACACCTTC. It yields the protein CASSLGTRGQDNYGYTF. The full variable domain, completed using reference TRBV7-9 and TRBJ1-2, is DTGVSQNPRHKITKRGQNVTFRCDPISEHNRLYWYRQTLGQGPEFLTYFQNEAQLEKSRLLSDRFSAERPKGSFSTLEIQRTEQGDSAMYLCASSLGTRGQDNYGYTFGSGTRLTVV.

The chain employs TRBV6-5 and TRBJ2-1; 10 positions agree with TRBD2. Germline V gene lookup returns CDR1 MNHEY and CDR2 SVGAGI. CDR3 length equals 14 residues. J was trimmed by 7 bases and V by 8 bases; bases with no gene match: 8. The CDR3 spells CASHSSGSRNEQFF. The CDR3 region has the DNA TGTGCCAGCCATTCTAGCGGGAGTAGGAATGAGCAGTTCTTC.

The count of this clone is one. The V call is TRBV7-3, the J call TRBJ2-5; tentatively, D is TRBD2 (5 bases). The CDR3 totals 15 residues. Per germline, CDR1 SGHTA and CDR2 FQGTGA. V was trimmed by 1 base and J by 5 bases, leaving 14 bases between them. The CDR3 nucleotides read TGTGCCAGCAGCTTAAGCGCGGTTCCGGGGGAGACCCAGTACTTC. The encoded protein is CASSLSAVPGETQYF. Supplemented by reference TRBV7-3 and TRBJ2-5, the full variable domain reads GAGVSQTPSNKVTEKGKYVELRCDPISGHTALYWYRQSLGQGPEFLIYFQGTGAADDSGLPNDRFFAVRPEGSVSTLKIQRTERGDSAVYLCASSLSAVPGETQYFGPGTRLLVL.

V and J are TRBV5-1 and TRBJ1-1, with unresolved D. Germline CDR1 is SGHRS and CDR2 is YFSETQ. The CDR3 has 13 residues. V was shortened by 2 bases and J by 0 bases, with 5 bases between the two germline ends. The CDR3 loop reads CASSFAVNTEAFF. CDR3 nucleotides: TGCGCCAGCAGCTTTGCTGTGAACACTGAAGCTTTCTTT.

V is TRBV10-3 and J is TRBJ2-1; TRBD2 matches at 7 bases. Trimming took 6 bases from V and 1 from J; bases not matched to a gene: 3. This CDR3 contains 14 residues. Germline lookup yields CDR1 ENHRY and CDR2 SYGVKD. CDR3 loop: CAISISGSYNEQFF. The CDR3 nucleotides read TGTGCCATCAGCATTAGCGGGTCCTACAATGAGCAGTTCTTC.

CDR3 bases: TGTGCCTGGAGTTTCAGCGGGACGATTGGCGGGGAGCTGTTTTTT. This encodes CAWSFSGTIGGELFF. The chain uses TRBV30 and TRBJ2-2; 7 bases line up with TRBD2. This CDR3 spans 15 amino acids. After removal of 2 bases from V and 7 bases from J, the junction contained 10 bases not matched to a gene. Germline CDR1 and CDR2: GTSNPN and SVGIG (reference sequence). Variable domain in full (rest from reference TRBV30 and TRBJ2-2): SQTIHQWPATLVQPVGSPLSLECTVEGTSNPNLYWYRQAAGRGLQLLFYSVGIGQISSEVPQNLSASRPQDRQFILSSKKLLLSDSGFYLCAWSFSGTIGGELFFGEGSRLTVL.

The V gene is TRBV19, the J gene TRBJ1-2, with TRBD1 matching 7 bases. Germline V gene sequence: CDR1 LNHDA, CDR2 SQIVND (reference sequence). V lost 7 bases, J lost 4 bases, and 18 bases stayed unmatched. There are 17 residues in the CDR3. The CDR3 loop is CASTISGTATAPYGYTF. DNA for the CDR3: TGTGCCAGTACCATCTCCGGGACAGCTACTGCCCCCTATGGCTACACCTTC.

The gene calls are TRBV4-2 and TRBJ2-3, with 8 bases aligning to TRBD1. Trimming cost V 6 bases and J 3 bases; bases outside gene matches: 2. The CDR3 is 13 amino acids. Germline-derived CDR1 and CDR2 are LGHNA and YNFKEQ. The CDR3 here is CASRTGETDTQYF. DNA for the CDR3: TGTGCCAGCAGGACAGGGGAAACAGATACGCAGTATTTT.

The chain has TRBV27 and TRBJ1-1; D gene ambiguous. Trimming left V 3 bases short and J 1 base short, with 6 bases between. This CDR3 has 13 amino acids. Germline V gene sequence: CDR1 MNHEY, CDR2 SMNVEV (reference sequence). In DNA form, the CDR3 reads TGTGCCAGCAGTTTCAGAGCGAACACTGAAGCTTTCTTT. This translates into CASSFRANTEAFF.

CDR3 region: CASSSEGGITQYF. CDR3 DNA sequence: TGTGCCAGCAGCTCCGAAGGGGGCATCACGCAGTATTTT. This chain joins TRBV7-8 and TRBJ2-3, with 7 bases identical to TRBD1. The CDR3 is made up of 13 amino acids. V trimming: 4 bases; J trimming: 9 bases; junction bases outside the gene matches: 7. Germline V gives CDR1 SGHVS, CDR2 FQNEAQ.

The genes are TRBV5-1 and TRBJ2-1; TRBD2 matches 12 bases. The V and J ends lost 3 bases and 7 bases, in that order; junction bases with no gene match: 8. The germline CDR1 and CDR2 sequences are SGHRS and YFSETQ. This CDR3 region has 16 residues. The DNA of the CDR3 is TGCGCCAGCAGCTCCCGACTAGCGGGAGTATTAAATGAGCAGTTCTTC. Translation gives CASSSRLAGVLNEQFF.

The V gene is TRBV29-1, the J gene TRBJ2-1; 9 positions agree with TRBD2. CDR1 and CDR2 (germline): SQVTM, ANQGSEA. The ends lost 6 bases at V and 3 bases at J; junction bases unmatched: 6. This CDR3 is 14 amino acids long. The CDR3 nucleotides are TGCAGCGTAGCAGTACTAGCGGGCTACAATGAGCAGTTCTTC. Protein product: CSVAVLAGYNEQFF.

This chain links TRBV6-5 with TRBJ2-3; 7 bases line up with TRBD2. The CDR3 runs 12 residues. Losses at the gene ends were 6 bases for V and 6 bases for J; bases not matched to a gene: 3. Germline CDR1 MNHEY, CDR2 SVGAGI. The CDR3 DNA follows: TGTGCCAGCAGCACAGCGGGGGATACGCAGTATTTT. As protein: CASSTAGDTQYF.

The CDR3 region is CASRTGVETQYF. Here the CDR3 DNA reads TGCGCCAGCAGAACGGGAGTAGAGACCCAGTACTTC. V usage is TRBV5-1 and J usage is TRBJ2-5, with a possible D match to TRBD2 (6 bases). This CDR3 has 12 residues. Looked up from germline, CDR1 is SGHRS and CDR2 is YFSETQ. Trimming removed 5 bases from V and 4 bases from J, with 9 bases in between.

This chain connects TRBV7-9 to TRBJ2-5; TRBD2 agrees at 8 bases. The ends lost 1 base at V and 4 bases at J; junction bases unmatched: 8. The germline V gene has CDR1 SEHNR and CDR2 FQNEAQ (reference sequence). CDR3 size: 16 residues. DNA of the CDR3: TGTGCCAGCAGCTTAGTTGGGAGCGGGAGTGGAGAGACCCAGTACTTC. It yields the protein CASSLVGSGSGETQYF.